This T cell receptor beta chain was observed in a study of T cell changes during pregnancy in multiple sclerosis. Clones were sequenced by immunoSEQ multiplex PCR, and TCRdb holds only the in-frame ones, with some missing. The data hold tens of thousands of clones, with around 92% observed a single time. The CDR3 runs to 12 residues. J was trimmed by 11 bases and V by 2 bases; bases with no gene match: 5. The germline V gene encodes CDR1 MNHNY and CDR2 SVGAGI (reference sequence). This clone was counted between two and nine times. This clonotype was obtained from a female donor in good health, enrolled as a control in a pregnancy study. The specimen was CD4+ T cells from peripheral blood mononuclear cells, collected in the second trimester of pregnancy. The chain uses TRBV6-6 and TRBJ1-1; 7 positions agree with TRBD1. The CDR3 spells CASSYPDREAFF. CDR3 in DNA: TGTGCCAGCAGTTACCCCGACAGGGAGGCTTTCTTT.